This paragraph reports one TCR beta chain. The antigen is unknown. Ophthalmopathy cases scored 3 or more on the Clinical Activity Score and 4 or more on NOSPECS grade, with duration below 3 months. The sample belongs to a study of T cells in Graves' hyperthyroidism and ophthalmopathy. Amplification of TCR beta CDR3 regions used RNA as the template. Carried out on the TCR CDR3, a first-round RT-PCR used the HTBI primer set. Using its own MiXCR run on the multiplex PCR reads, TCRdb lists one record per CDR3 protein. The table shows hundreds of thousands of distinct CDR3 sequences, with roughly 14% occurring only once. General study results and limits: Appearing also in blood were most of the thyroid clonotypes expanded above 0.001. With a median lead of around 6.7 months before onset, the model predicted ophthalmopathy.

The CDR3 is 12 residues long. V lost 6 bases, J lost 8 bases, and 16 bases lay in between. CDR1 is DFQATT and CDR2 is SNEGSKA in the germline V gene (reference sequence). The rearrangement joins TRBV20-1 to TRBJ1-2; a weak D match, TRBD1 (5 bases). This clonotype was sampled from a young man with Graves' ophthalmopathy. Sequenced material: blood. The DNA of the CDR3 is TGCAGTGCACCCCGGGGGTCGCGGGGCTACACCTTC. Translated, it gives CSAPRGSRGYTF.